Only a few counts were recorded for the clone carrying this T cell receptor beta chain. Its antigen is not identified. The V gene end was trimmed by 0 bases and the J gene end by 0 bases; junction bases not matched to a gene: 3. Germline CDR1 is SGDLS and CDR2 is YYNGEE. This CDR3 contains 16 residues. The sample originates from a study of OX40 agonist ivuxolimab in advanced cancers. Study-level background: An agonistic anti-OX40 (CD134) antibody, ivuxolimab, was used to treat the patients. Of mixed ages from about 20 to 85 and averaging approximately 60 years, the group was 65% to 85% male. Past anti-PD-1, anti-PD-L1 or anti-CTLA-4 therapy was accepted, and approximately 37% had received some.

Study-level findings and limits: Nonresponders included some who also had low normalized T-cell clonal expansion.

Method: immunoSEQ multiplex PCR; TCRdb's copy keeps in-frame clones and lacks some. Of about 69,000 clones in the sample, around four fifths were seen once. The receptor was derived from an adult with an advanced solid tumor such as melanoma, head and neck, liver or kidney cancer. The input for sequencing was CD4+ or CD8+ T cells sorted from blood, taken in a trial of the OX40 agonist ivuxolimab. This sequence joins TRBV9 and TRBJ1-3, with TRBD1 matching 7 bases. DNA for the CDR3: TGTGCCAGCAGCGTAGGGGCAGGGGGCTCTGGAAACACCATATATTTT. It yields the protein CASSVGAGGSGNTIYF.